The T cell receptor (beta chain) under discussion was sequenced for a study of Ad26.COV2.S vaccination and SARS-CoV-2 variants. Across the whole study: Donor was one of the participants in the Ad26.COV2.S arm of the COV1001 trial.

V was pared by 6 bases and J by 5 bases, with 4 bases of the junction left unmatched. The CDR3 loop spans 13 amino acids. Germline-derived CDR1 and CDR2 are KGHSH and LQKENI. Treatment noted: roughly 20 received Ad26.COV2.S at low or high dose, single or two shots; about 5 received placebo; per-sample allocation not given. After the first vaccine or placebo injection, samples were drawn on day 63. Profiled with immunoSEQ multiplex PCR; TCRdb holds only in-frame clones, not every one. Among 440,000 or so clones listed, about 90% were seen once. The specimen comprised peripheral blood, sampled in a trial of Ad26.COV2.S vaccine versus placebo. This sequence was found in a person aged 18-65 years who received the Ad26.COV2.S COVID-19 vaccine or a placebo. This chain connects TRBV18 to TRBJ2-4; TRBD1 matches at 7 bases. CDR3 DNA sequence: TGTGCCAGCTCCCTGGGACAGCAAAACATTCAGTACTTC. The encoded protein is CASSLGQQNIQYF.